This entry concerns a single T cell receptor beta chain. Its antigen is undetermined. The data stem from a study of shared clonotypes between healthy human individuals. Study observations and caveats: Some clonotypes were shared by all four sorted-subset donors, while others were not shared. The non-shared ones had lower generation probabilities than the shared ones.

The data were produced by immunoSEQ multiplex PCR, yet TCRdb's version contains in-frame clones alone and is incomplete. The table lists approximately 640,000 clones, 90% of them singletons, with about 34% in the top ten. The J segment lost 8 bases and the V segment lost 7 bases, leaving 18 bases of the junction unmatched. Germline lookup yields CDR1 SEHNR and CDR2 FQNEAQ (reference sequence). The CDR3 length is 17 residues. The chain combines TRBV7-9 with TRBJ2-1; 9 nucleotides line up with TRBD1. Sequencing was done on a sample of memory CD8+ T cells from PBMCs. Regarding subset: CD45RO+ cells pooled with CCR7-negative TemRA cells. The TCR sequence derives from a man between 18 and 35 years old in good health. Some clones in this sample may be carry-over from other donors' samples. The chain's CDR3 is CASTNLPPGQGADEQFF. The CDR3, as DNA: TGTGCCAGCACTAACTTGCCCCCGGGACAGGGAGCGGATGAGCAGTTCTTC.